These 8 T cell receptor beta chains originate from one sample sequenced in a study of CD8 T cells in ankylosing spondylitis. The study's findings and limits: Characteristic, it appeared, of ankylosing spondylitis blood was a TCR beta motif of fewer than 10 highly homologous variants.

These receptors lack a known antigen. Via MiXCR, TCRdb re-called the 5' RACE reads, giving one row per CDR3 protein. The sample holds some 200,000 distinct CDR3 sequences, approximately 7.3% seen once. Sample: blood, either unsorted or a sorted T cell fraction (not recorded which). The receptor source for this set is a male donor with ankylosing spondylitis.

This clonotype was counted between two and nine times. The gene calls are TRBV5-1 and TRBJ1-2; no clear D. CDR3 length: 11 amino acids. CDR1 SGHRS and CDR2 YFSETQ come from the germline V gene. Trimming left V 7 bases short and J 7 bases short, with 11 bases between. In DNA form, the CDR3 reads TGCGCCAGCCATGACGCAAGTGGCTACACCTTC. Protein: CASHDASGYTF.

There are many counts of this clonotype. The J gene is TRBJ2-3, the V gene TRBV5-1; 8 positions agree with TRBD2. Germline values: CDR1 SGHRS, CDR2 YFSETQ. After removal of 4 bases from V and 4 bases from J, the junction contained 8 bases not matched to a gene. CDR3 size: 15 residues. In DNA form, the CDR3 reads TGCGCCAGCAGCCCCGGGACTAGGGGGTCAGATACGCAGTATTTT. It is translated as CASSPGTRGSDTQYF.

As concerns this clonotype: A read error may be the cause here, since a much bigger clone is one base away. DNA for the CDR3: TGCAGTGGGCGTCAGAGTTACTCCTACAATCAGCAGTTCTTC. Amino acids: CSGRQSYSYNQQFF. The V and J genes are TRBV20-1 and TRBJ2-1; D unresolved. CDR1 and CDR2 (germline): DFQATT, SNEGSKA (reference sequence). This CDR3 is 14 amino acids long.

This chain uses TRBV11-2 with TRBJ2-7; TRBD1 matches 7 bases. V was pared by 4 bases and J by 2 bases, with 8 bases of the junction left unmatched. The length of the CDR3 is 15 residues. Germline V gene data show CDR1 as SGHAT and CDR2 as FQNNGV. The DNA for the CDR3 is TGTGCCAGCAGCTCCCCTGGGACAGAGCCCTACGAGCAGTACTTC. Protein: CASSSPGTEPYEQYF.

In its sample, this clonotype was seen a few times. The J gene is TRBJ2-7, the V gene TRBV5-6; the D gene is possibly TRBD1 (6 bases). Trimming removed 0 bases at V and 2 bases at J, with 9 bases between. The germline CDR1 and CDR2 sequences are SGHDT and YYEEEE. CDR3 length equals 14 residues. The CDR3 loop reads CASSLGDIPYEQYF. The DNA for the CDR3 is TGTGCCAGCAGCTTGGGGGACATACCCTACGAGCAGTACTTC.

This clonotype was observed a few times. J is TRBJ2-4 and V is TRBV20-1; D unresolved. CDR3 length: 15 amino acids. V was trimmed by 0 bases and J by 0 bases, leaving 9 bases between them. The V gene's germline CDR1 is DFQATT and CDR2 SNEGSKA (reference sequence). Here the CDR3 reads CSARDLEVAKNIQYF. In DNA form, the CDR3 reads TGCAGTGCTAGAGACCTGGAAGTAGCCAAAAACATTCAGTACTTC.

This clonotype was counted between two and nine times. The V call is TRBV7-6, the J call TRBJ2-2; 9 bases agree with TRBD1. The V gene's germline CDR1 is SGHVS and CDR2 FNYEAQ. Trimming removed 3 bases from V and 5 bases from J; junction bases left unmatched: 16. The CDR3 contains 19 residues. In DNA form, the CDR3 reads TGTGCCAGCAGCTTGGTAGGGACAGGGCGGGCCCCCAAAACCGGGGAGCTGTTTTTT. Translating gives CASSLVGTGRAPKTGELFF.

This clonotype showed up just a few times. The CDR3 DNA reads TGTGCCAGCAGCGAACAGGACGGCCTCATGGAGACCCAGTACTTC. This encodes CASSEQDGLMETQYF. The V call is TRBV7-6, the J call TRBJ2-5; D possibly corresponds to TRBD1 (5 bases). This CDR3 is built from 15 residues. The germline V and J ends were trimmed by 5 bases and 5 bases, with 18 bases remaining between them. CDR1 is SGHVS, CDR2 FNYEAQ, per germline.